The rows below give T cell receptor beta chains drawn from one sample of a study of blood T cell repertoires in COVID-19. Here immunoSEQ multiplex PCR was the method, and the copy in TCRdb shows in-frame clones only, minus some. Of approximately 140,000 clones listed, just over 85% were seen once; the top ten hold more than 3%. Sequencing was carried out using peripheral blood. The receptors here all came from a man aged 70 or older with acute or convalescent COVID-19. CDR3s include the opening cysteine and the closing phenylalanine or tryptophan. D genes are given only for firm matches. Part of the rows lack a size; the others show once, few, many or a class for expanded clones.

v_call: TRBV6-2/TRBV6-3
clone_size: NA
d_call: TRBD1
j_call: TRBJ2-3
cdr3_nt: TGTGCCAGCAGTTACTCTGGGGGCAGGGGGCAAGATACGCAGTATTTT
cdr3_aa: CASSYSGGRGQDTQYF

v_call: TRBV4-1
clone_size: NA
d_call: TRBD1
j_call: TRBJ2-7
cdr3_nt: TGCGCCAGCAGCCAAGGACAGGGTCAACGCTACGAGCAGTACTTC
cdr3_aa: CASSQGQGQRYEQYF

v_call: TRBV5-1
clone_size: NA
d_call: TRBD1
j_call: TRBJ2-3
cdr3_nt: TGCGCCAGCAGCTTGGTCCCGGGACAGAGCACAGATACGCAGTATTTT
cdr3_aa: CASSLVPGQSTDTQYF

v_call: TRBV24-1
clone_size: many
d_call: NA
j_call: TRBJ2-1
cdr3_nt: TGTGCCACCAGTATGGGGACACCTTACAATGAGCAGTTCTTC
cdr3_aa: CATSMGTPYNEQFF

v_call: TRBV2
clone_size: NA
d_call: TRBD2
j_call: TRBJ2-1
cdr3_nt: TGTGCCAGCAGTACTAGCGGGGGCTACAATGAGCAGTTCTTC
cdr3_aa: CASSTSGGYNEQFF

v_call: TRBV10-3
clone_size: NA
d_call: TRBD1
j_call: TRBJ2-3
cdr3_nt: TGTGCCATCAGTGAGTCGAGAGGGGGCTCGGGCACAGATACGCAGTATTTT
cdr3_aa: CAISESRGGSGTDTQYF

v_call: TRBV18
clone_size: NA
d_call: TRBD1
j_call: TRBJ1-6
cdr3_nt: TGTGCCAGCTCACGTCAGGACAGGGATTCACCCCTCCACTTT
cdr3_aa: CASSRQDRDSPLHF

v_call: TRBV19
clone_size: NA
d_call: TRBD1
j_call: TRBJ1-1
cdr3_nt: TGTGCCAGTAGTATAACGGCAGGGGGCTTAGCCACTGAAGCTTTCTTT
cdr3_aa: CASSITAGGLATEAFF

v_call: TRBV5-1
clone_size: NA
d_call: TRBD2
j_call: TRBJ2-5
cdr3_nt: TGCGCCAGCAGCCCCGATGCGGGGGTAGAAGAGACCCAGTACTTC
cdr3_aa: CASSPDAGVEETQYF

v_call: TRBV5-1
clone_size: NA
d_call: TRBD2
j_call: TRBJ2-1
cdr3_nt: TGCGCCAGCAGCTCGGTAGCGGGAGGTCGCTACAATGAGCAGTTCTTC
cdr3_aa: CASSSVAGGRYNEQFF

v_call: TRBV29-1
clone_size: once
d_call: NA
j_call: TRBJ2-6
cdr3_nt: TGCAGCGTTGAAATAGCCAGGGGCCGCTCTGGGGCCAACGTCCTGACTTTC
cdr3_aa: CSVEIARGRSGANVLTF

v_call: TRBV6-6
clone_size: NA
d_call: TRBD1
j_call: TRBJ2-1
cdr3_nt: TGTGCCAGCAGTTACTGGGGACAGGGGGCCCATGAGCAGTTCTTC
cdr3_aa: CASSYWGQGAHEQFF

v_call: TRBV12-3/TRBV12-4
clone_size: NA
d_call: NA
j_call: TRBJ2-7
cdr3_nt: TGTGCCAGCAGTTTAGGAGGTCGGAGCGAGCAGTACTTC
cdr3_aa: CASSLGGRSEQYF

v_call: TRBV19
clone_size: NA
d_call: TRBD2
j_call: TRBJ2-7
cdr3_nt: TGTGCCAGTAGTATCCGGCTAGCGGGATCCTACGAGCAGTACTTC
cdr3_aa: CASSIRLAGSYEQYF

v_call: TRBV28
clone_size: NA
d_call: NA
j_call: TRBJ2-7
cdr3_nt: TGTGCCAGCAGTTTATCGACAGTCCCCACTGCCTACGAGCAGTACTTC
cdr3_aa: CASSLSTVPTAYEQYF

v_call: TRBV5-4
clone_size: NA
d_call: TRBD1
j_call: TRBJ2-1
cdr3_nt: TGTGCCAGCAGCTTGGATAGGGGGCCCTACAATGAGCAGTTCTTC
cdr3_aa: CASSLDRGPYNEQFF

v_call: TRBV27
clone_size: NA
d_call: NA
j_call: TRBJ2-1
cdr3_nt: TGTGCCAGCAGAAGACTAGTGAATGAGCAGTTCTTC
cdr3_aa: CASRRLVNEQFF

v_call: TRBV6-2/TRBV6-3
clone_size: NA
d_call: TRBD1
j_call: TRBJ1-1
cdr3_nt: TGTGCCAGCAGTTACTCCCGGGACAGGGTGACTGAAGCTTTCTTT
cdr3_aa: CASSYSRDRVTEAFF

v_call: TRBV5-6
clone_size: NA
d_call: NA
j_call: TRBJ1-5
cdr3_nt: TGTGCCAGCAGCTTGGGTCCTAATCAGCCCCAGCATTTT
cdr3_aa: CASSLGPNQPQHF

v_call: TRBV7-2
clone_size: NA
d_call: TRBD1
j_call: TRBJ2-5
cdr3_nt: TGTGCCAGCAGCCACAAACTGCCGGGACAGGGAGGCGAGACCCAGTACTTC
cdr3_aa: CASSHKLPGQGGETQYF

v_call: TRBV19
clone_size: NA
d_call: TRBD2
j_call: TRBJ2-7
cdr3_nt: TGTGCCAGTAGTTTCATGACTAGCGGGAGTCCCTACGAGCAGTACTTC
cdr3_aa: CASSFMTSGSPYEQYF

v_call: TRBV25-1
clone_size: NA
d_call: TRBD2
j_call: TRBJ2-3
cdr3_nt: TGTGCCAGCCGCCGGGGACTAGCGGGGAAAGATACGCAGTATTTT
cdr3_aa: CASRRGLAGKDTQYF

v_call: TRBV19
clone_size: NA
d_call: TRBD2
j_call: TRBJ2-6
cdr3_nt: TGTGCCAGTAGTATGGGAGGGGCTGGGGCCAACGTCCTGACTTTC
cdr3_aa: CASSMGGAGANVLTF

v_call: TRBV10-3
clone_size: NA
d_call: NA
j_call: TRBJ1-3
cdr3_nt: TGTGCCATCAGCTCGGGAGGGGCTGGAAACACCATATATTTT
cdr3_aa: CAISSGGAGNTIYF

v_call: TRBV19
clone_size: NA
d_call: TRBD1
j_call: TRBJ1-1
cdr3_nt: TGTGCCAGTAGTATCCGGGACAGGGGGCAAGCTTTCTTT
cdr3_aa: CASSIRDRGQAFF

v_call: TRBV5-1
clone_size: NA
d_call: TRBD1
j_call: TRBJ1-2
cdr3_nt: TGCGCCAGCTCCCCGGACAGGGGGGCGTTCTTTCTCACCTTC
cdr3_aa: CASSPDRGAFFLTF

v_call: TRBV7-8
clone_size: once
d_call: NA
j_call: TRBJ2-2
cdr3_nt: TGTGCCAGCAGCTTCCGACAGAACGAAAGGACCGGGGAGCTGTTTTTT
cdr3_aa: CASSFRQNERTGELFF

v_call: TRBV7-8
clone_size: NA
d_call: TRBD1
j_call: TRBJ2-5
cdr3_nt: TGTGCCAGCAGCTTAGAAATGTTAGCGGGACAGGGGGAGACCCAGTACTTC
cdr3_aa: CASSLEMLAGQGETQYF

v_call: TRBV5-6
clone_size: NA
d_call: NA
j_call: TRBJ1-5
cdr3_nt: TGTGCCAGCAGCTTGGGGGGACTACTCAATCAGCCCCAGCATTTT
cdr3_aa: CASSLGGLLNQPQHF

v_call: TRBV5-4
clone_size: NA
d_call: NA
j_call: TRBJ1-1
cdr3_nt: TGTGCCAGCAGCTTGTCAGTGAACACTGAAGCTTTCTTT
cdr3_aa: CASSLSVNTEAFF

v_call: TRBV19
clone_size: NA
d_call: NA
j_call: TRBJ1-5
cdr3_nt: TGTGCCAGTAAGAGGAACCTTAATAGCAATCAGCCCCAGCATTTT
cdr3_aa: CASKRNLNSNQPQHF

v_call: TRBV5-1
clone_size: NA
d_call: TRBD2
j_call: TRBJ2-1
cdr3_nt: TGCGCCAGCAGCCAAACTAGCGGGAGATACAATGAGCAGTTCTTC
cdr3_aa: CASSQTSGRYNEQFF

v_call: TRBV5-1
clone_size: few
d_call: TRBD2
j_call: TRBJ2-2
cdr3_nt: TGCGCCAGCAGCTTCCGGACTAGCGGGGCGAACACCGGGGAGCTGTTTTTT
cdr3_aa: CASSFRTSGANTGELFF

v_call: TRBV9
clone_size: NA
d_call: NA
j_call: TRBJ2-3
cdr3_nt: TGTGCCAGCAGCGTAGCGTCTAGCACAGATACGCAGTATTTT
cdr3_aa: CASSVASSTDTQYF

v_call: TRBV11-2
clone_size: NA
d_call: TRBD2
j_call: TRBJ2-7
cdr3_nt: TGTGCCAGCAGCTTAATACTAGCGGGAGTACTAAGGGAGCAGTACTTC
cdr3_aa: CASSLILAGVLREQYF

v_call: TRBV4-1
clone_size: NA
d_call: TRBD2
j_call: TRBJ2-7
cdr3_nt: TGCGCCAGCAGCCAAGATTCACTAGCGGGAGGGCCGCTCCGATACGAGCAGTACTTC
cdr3_aa: CASSQDSLAGGPLRYEQYF

v_call: TRBV15
clone_size: once
d_call: NA
j_call: TRBJ2-1
cdr3_nt: TGTGCCACCAGCAGAGGAGGCAATGAGCAGTTCTTC
cdr3_aa: CATSRGGNEQFF

v_call: TRBV2
clone_size: NA
d_call: TRBD1
j_call: TRBJ1-1
cdr3_nt: TGTGCCAGCAGGGCAAACCGGGACAGGGGCTGGGACACTGAAGCTTTCTTT
cdr3_aa: CASRANRDRGWDTEAFF

v_call: TRBV5-1
clone_size: NA
d_call: NA
j_call: TRBJ1-2
cdr3_nt: TGCGCCAGCAGCTTGGGTACACAGGGCGGGTATGGCTACACCTTC
cdr3_aa: CASSLGTQGGYGYTF

v_call: TRBV15
clone_size: NA
d_call: NA
j_call: TRBJ2-1
cdr3_nt: TGTGCCACCAGCAGAAGAGCGGGTGGGCAGTTCTTC
cdr3_aa: CATSRRAGGQFF

v_call: TRBV5-5
clone_size: NA
d_call: NA
j_call: TRBJ2-3
cdr3_nt: TGTGCCAGCAGCTTGGGCGGGACCCACACAGATACGCAGTATTTT
cdr3_aa: CASSLGGTHTDTQYF